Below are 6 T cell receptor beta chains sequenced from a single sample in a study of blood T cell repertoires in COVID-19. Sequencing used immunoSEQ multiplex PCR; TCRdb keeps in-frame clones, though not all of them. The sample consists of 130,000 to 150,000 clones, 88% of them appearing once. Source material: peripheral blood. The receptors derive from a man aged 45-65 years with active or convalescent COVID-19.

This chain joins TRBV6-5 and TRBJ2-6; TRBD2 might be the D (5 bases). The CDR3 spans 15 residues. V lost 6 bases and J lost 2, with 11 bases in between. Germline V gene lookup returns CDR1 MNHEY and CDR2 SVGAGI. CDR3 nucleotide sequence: TGTGCCAGCAGAGAGGAAGCGGCTGGGGCCAACGTCCTGACTTTC. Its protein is CASREEAAGANVLTF.

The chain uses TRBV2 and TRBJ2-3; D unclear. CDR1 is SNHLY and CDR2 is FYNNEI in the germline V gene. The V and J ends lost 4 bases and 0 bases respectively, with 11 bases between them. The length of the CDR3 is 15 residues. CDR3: CASSGRGTSTDTQYF. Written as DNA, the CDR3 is TGTGCCAGCAGTGGCCGAGGAACTAGCACAGATACGCAGTATTTT. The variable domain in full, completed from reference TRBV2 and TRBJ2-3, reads EPEVTQTPSHQVTQMGQEVILRCVPISNHLYFYWYRQILGQKVEFLVSFYNNEISEKSEIFDDQFSVERPDGSNFTLKIRSTKLEDSAMYFCASSGRGTSTDTQYFGPGTRLTVL.

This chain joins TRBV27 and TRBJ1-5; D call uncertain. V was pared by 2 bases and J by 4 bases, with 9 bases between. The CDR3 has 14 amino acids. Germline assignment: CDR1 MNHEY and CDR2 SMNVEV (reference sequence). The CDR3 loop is CASSLMATNQPQHF. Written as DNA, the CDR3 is TGTGCCAGCAGTTTAATGGCAACAAATCAGCCCCAGCATTTT.

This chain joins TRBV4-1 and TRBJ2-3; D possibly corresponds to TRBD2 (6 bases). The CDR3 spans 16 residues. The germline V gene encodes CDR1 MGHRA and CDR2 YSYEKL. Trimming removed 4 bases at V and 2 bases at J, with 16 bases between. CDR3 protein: CASSRSTGTFTDTQYF. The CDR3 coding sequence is TGCGCCAGCAGCCGCTCGACCGGGACTTTCACAGATACGCAGTATTTT.

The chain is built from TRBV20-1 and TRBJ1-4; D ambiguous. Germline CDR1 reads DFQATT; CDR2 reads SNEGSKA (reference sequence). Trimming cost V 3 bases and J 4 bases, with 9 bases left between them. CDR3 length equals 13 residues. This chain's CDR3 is CSASGQFNEKLFF. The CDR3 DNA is TGCAGTGCTAGTGGTCAGTTTAATGAAAAACTGTTTTTT.

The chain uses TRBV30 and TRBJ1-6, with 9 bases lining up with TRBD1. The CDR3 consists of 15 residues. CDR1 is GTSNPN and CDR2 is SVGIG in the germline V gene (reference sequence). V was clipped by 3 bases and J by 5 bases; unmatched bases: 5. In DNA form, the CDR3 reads TGTGCCTGGAGCCCGGGACAGGGAGATAATTCACCCCTCCACTTT. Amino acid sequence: CAWSPGQGDNSPLHF.